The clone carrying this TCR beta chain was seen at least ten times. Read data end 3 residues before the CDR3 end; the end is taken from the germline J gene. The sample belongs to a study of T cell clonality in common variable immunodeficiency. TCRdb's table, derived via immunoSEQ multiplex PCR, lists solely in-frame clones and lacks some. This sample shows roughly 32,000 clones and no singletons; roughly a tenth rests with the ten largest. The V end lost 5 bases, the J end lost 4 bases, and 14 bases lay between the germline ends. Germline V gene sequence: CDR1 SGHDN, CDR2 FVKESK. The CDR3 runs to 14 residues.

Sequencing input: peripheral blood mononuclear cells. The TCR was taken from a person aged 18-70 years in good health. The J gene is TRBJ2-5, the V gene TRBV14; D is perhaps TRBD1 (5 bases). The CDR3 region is CASSGARRAETQYF. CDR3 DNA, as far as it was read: TGTGCCAGCAGCGGGGCCAGAAGAGCAGAGACC.